Sequencing of this T cell receptor (beta chain) was carried out in a study of metastatic and nonmetastatic thyroid tumors. Comments on this clone: Its antigen is as yet unknown. The junction and the germline gene differ at one end; a read error may be behind it.

Study findings and constraints: It was reported that TCR beta diversity was significantly higher in malignant thyroid tumors than benign nodules, in blood and tumor.

Original data processing: The distant-metastasis classifier for papillary thyroid cancer was built from CDR3 differences across clinicopathological groups. TCRdb reanalyzed the PCR reads with MiXCR. The V and J calls were not made by the authors but by TCRdb's processing. Here the sample spans around 34,000 clones, around a fifth being singletons. No treatment of any kind had been given to any patient before thyroid surgery. The clonotype comes from a female donor with papillary thyroid cancer or a benign thyroid nodule (not recorded which). Some clones in this sample may be carry-over from other donors' samples. The sequencing sample was made of blood.

The CDR3: CASSLAGVGYEQYF. CDR3 DNA: TGTGCCAGCAGCCTAGCGGGAGTGGGCTACGAGCAGTACTTC. The chain links TRBV7-9 to TRBJ2-7; TRBD2 aligns across 10 bases. There are 14 residues in the CDR3. CDR1 is SEHNR, CDR2 FQNEAQ, per germline (reference sequence).